The T cell receptor beta chain under discussion was sequenced for a study of identical twins. Template switching, a step in the protocol, added a universal primer site, and cDNA carried unique molecular identifiers. Each CDR3 protein is one row after TCRdb ran MiXCR on the 5' RACE reads. Here the sample spans about 340,000 distinct CDR3 sequences, approximately 8.8% being singletons. Every one of the donors was a healthy Caucasian. The CDR3 consists of 16 residues. CDR1 MGHRA and CDR2 YSYEKL come from the germline V gene. The J segment lost 4 bases and the V segment lost 0 bases, leaving 6 bases of the junction unmatched. As for this clonotype: Its antigen is undetermined.

Study-level findings and limits: Models predicted less out-of-frame TCR alpha sharing in monozygotic twins than was found.

The sequencing input was naive T cells sorted from blood. The TCR was taken from a woman between 50 and 59 years old in good health. The chain links TRBV4-1 to TRBJ2-1, with TRBD2 identical over 7 bases. The CDR3, as DNA: TGCGCCAGCAGCCAAGAGAGGGGACTAATTTACAATGAGCAGTTCTTC. This gives the protein CASSQERGLIYNEQFF.